The 31 T cell receptor beta chains reported below all come from one sample, sequenced in a study of cytomegalovirus exposure and HLA in healthy donors. 13 Jbeta primers and 60 Vbeta primers were used for the PCR. Profiling relied on immunoSEQ multiplex PCR, and the TCRdb table lists in-frame clones only, not all of them. The sample includes approximately 79,000 clones, about 78% of them seen just once. Sequencing used PBMCs. The receptors shown here come from a male donor in good health and CMV-seropositive.

The gene calls are TRBV28 and TRBJ1-1; no reliable D call. V was clipped by 3 bases and J by 11 bases, with 10 bases between them. CDR1 and CDR2 (germline): MDHEN, SYDVKM. The CDR3 sequence is 11 residues long. DNA of the CDR3: TGTGCCAGCAGTTTGCGGTTCGGGGCTTTCTTT. Amino acids: CASSLRFGAFF.

The rearrangement links TRBV6-5 to TRBJ1-1; D is ambiguous. The length of the CDR3 is 13 residues. The germline V and J ends were trimmed by 3 bases and 7 bases, with 12 bases remaining between them. The germline V gene encodes CDR1 MNHEY and CDR2 SVGAGI. The CDR3 sequence is CASSYSTRGEAFF. As DNA, the CDR3 is TGTGCCAGCAGTTATTCGACCCGCGGTGAAGCTTTCTTT.

The chain links TRBV4-3 to TRBJ2-5, with no clear D. Near its end, the DNA agrees better with TRBJ2-7, so the J call may be wrong. Germline CDR1 LGHNA, CDR2 YSLEER. The CDR3 runs 15 residues. CDR3 sequence reads: CASSQDFPFSYEQYF. The CDR3 DNA reads as TGCGCCAGCAGCCAAGATTTCCCCTTCTCCTACGAGCAGTACTTC.

This CDR3 is CASSSSGTGTYEQYF. CDR3 coding DNA: TGTGCCAGCAGTTCTTCCGGGACAGGGACCTACGAGCAGTACTTC. V usage is TRBV27 and J usage is TRBJ2-7, with 9 bases fitting TRBD1. This CDR3 has 15 residues. Losses at the gene ends were 4 bases for V and 2 bases for J; bases not matched to a gene: 6. The germline gives CDR1 MNHEY, CDR2 SMNVEV (reference sequence).

This chain uses TRBV4-3 with TRBJ2-5, with 10 bases aligning to TRBD2. The CDR3 runs to 16 residues. Per germline, CDR1 LGHNA and CDR2 YSLEER. V shed 1 base and J 7 bases; nucleotides not matched to a gene: 9. In DNA form, the CDR3 reads TGCGCCAGCAGCCAAGGCAGCGGGGGGGTAATGGGGACCCAGTACTTC. Amino acids: CASSQGSGGVMGTQYF.

The chain employs TRBV11-1 and TRBJ2-1, with D possibly matching TRBD1 (5 bases). The CDR3 length is 17 residues. Germline V gene data show CDR1 as SGHAT and CDR2 as FQDESV (reference sequence). Trimming pared 4 bases from V and 8 bases from J, leaving 24 bases between. The CDR3 region is CASSSTFRVVKADEQFF. The CDR3, as DNA: TGTGCCAGCAGCTCGACCTTCAGGGTGGTAAAGGCCGATGAGCAGTTCTTC.

This sequence joins TRBV7-2 and TRBJ2-7; TRBD2 matches at 7 bases. The V and J ends lost 5 bases and 3 bases, in that order; junction bases with no gene match: 16. CDR3 size: 17 residues. Germline-derived CDR1 and CDR2 are SGHTA and FQGNSA. CDR3 coding DNA: TGTGCCAGCAGCCTGACCCACCCAGGAGCGGGACTCTACGAGCAGTACTTC. Its protein product is CASSLTHPGAGLYEQYF.

This clone was observed a few times. The CDR3 bases are TGTGCCAGCAGCCGTGGGACAGGGGGCCGTCAGCCCCAGCATTTT. It specifies CASSRGTGGRQPQHF. The chain carries TRBV6-5 and TRBJ1-5, with 12 bases that match TRBD1. The CDR3 extends over 15 amino acids. The junction had 6 bases not matched to a gene; V was cut back by 6 bases and J by 6 bases. Germline values: CDR1 MNHEY, CDR2 SVGAGI.

V gene TRBV18 combines with J gene TRBJ1-3; D is undetermined. The CDR3 is 15 residues long. V dropped 3 bases and J dropped 4 bases, with 13 bases sitting between them. Germline CDR1 reads KGHSH; CDR2 reads LQKENI. CDR3 nucleotides: TGTGCCAGCTCACCCCAGGCCAGGATCGGAAACACCATATATTTT. It translates to CASSPQARIGNTIYF.

The chain recombines TRBV11-2 with TRBJ2-1, with 11 bases that match TRBD2. Trimming removed 5 bases from V and 0 bases from J; junction bases left unmatched: 9. The CDR3 has 18 amino acids. Germline V CDR1 and CDR2: SGHAT, FQNNGV. The CDR3 bases are TGTGCCAGCAGCCACGGTAGCGGGAGGGCCAGCTCCTACAATGAGCAGTTCTTC. Its translation is CASSHGSGRASSYNEQFF.

This chain links TRBV13 with TRBJ2-7, with D possibly matching TRBD2 (5 bases). The V gene's germline CDR1 is PRHDT and CDR2 FYEKMQ (reference sequence). The CDR3 is 14 residues long. V was trimmed by 5 bases and J by 7 bases, leaving 18 bases between them. DNA of the CDR3: TGTGCCAGCAGCATTCGGTGGGCGTCGGGAGAGCAGTACTTC. It encodes CASSIRWASGEQYF. Variable domain in full (rest from reference TRBV13 and TRBJ2-7): AAGVIQSPRHLIKEKRETATLKCYPIPRHDTVYWYQQGPGQDPQFLISFYEKMQSDKGSIPDRFSAQQFSDYHSELNMSSLELGDSALYFCASSIRWASGEQYFGPGTRLTVT.

This clone was recorded a few times. The chain has TRBV6-1 and TRBJ2-2, with 8 nucleotides matching TRBD2. With V trimmed by 8 bases and J by 3 bases, 8 bases remained unmatched. The germline gives CDR1 MNHNS, CDR2 SASEGT. The CDR3 contains 15 residues. The CDR3 DNA reads as TGTGCCAGCCTAAGCGGGGGCTCGGACACCGGGGAGCTGTTTTTT. Translating gives CASLSGGSDTGELFF.

V is TRBV20-1 and J is TRBJ2-3, with D unresolved. CDR1 DFQATT and CDR2 SNEGSKA come from the germline V gene (reference sequence). The CDR3 is made up of 10 amino acids. Trimming stripped 5 bases from V and 6 bases from J, with 6 bases between. CDR3: CSARLDTQYF. The CDR3 DNA follows: TGCAGTGCTCGGTTGGATACGCAGTATTTT.

CDR3 amino acids: CASTLSTGDGYTF. The CDR3 nucleotides read TGTGCCAGCACCCTCTCTACAGGGGATGGCTACACCTTC. The J gene is TRBJ1-2, the V gene TRBV6-1, with 7 bases identical to TRBD1. With 7 bases clipped from V and 6 bases from J, the junction kept 8 bases outside the gene matches. Germline loops: CDR1 MNHNS, CDR2 SASEGT. The CDR3 totals 13 residues.

This clone was observed once. This chain links TRBV5-4 with TRBJ2-7; tentatively, D is TRBD1 (6 bases). Germline CDR1 and CDR2: SGHNT and YYREEE (reference sequence). The CDR3 consists of 15 residues. V lost 0 bases, J lost 7 bases, and 17 bases lay in between. CDR3 region: CASSLGGTRSGEQYF. Here the CDR3 DNA reads TGTGCCAGCAGCTTGGGAGGGACAAGGTCTGGGGAGCAGTACTTC.

The V gene is TRBV6-5, the J gene TRBJ2-7, with 10 nucleotides matching TRBD1. The V segment lost 0 bases and the J segment 2 bases; nucleotides outside the gene matches: 1. The CDR3 runs to 15 residues. The V gene's germline CDR1 is MNHEY and CDR2 SVGAGI. DNA for the CDR3: TGTGCCAGCAGTTACTCGGGACAGGGGACCTACGAGCAGTACTTC. Encoded protein: CASSYSGQGTYEQYF.

This sequence joins TRBV28 and TRBJ1-5; the D is unclear. Between the trimmed V and J ends, which lost 6 bases and 2 bases, there was a span of 8 bases. The germline V gene has CDR1 MDHEN and CDR2 SYDVKM. CDR3 size: 13 residues. CDR3 amino acids: CASSYQGNQPQHF. The CDR3 DNA follows: TGTGCCAGCAGCTATCAAGGCAATCAGCCCCAGCATTTT.

The chain is built from TRBV28 and TRBJ2-1; no clear D gene. Per the germline V gene, CDR1 is MDHEN and CDR2 is SYDVKM. The V end lost 2 bases, the J end lost 0 bases, and 5 bases lay between the germline ends. The CDR3 totals 14 residues. The CDR3 DNA is TGTGCCAGCAGTTTACCGGGCTCCTACAATGAGCAGTTCTTC. Its translation: CASSLPGSYNEQFF.

J is TRBJ2-5 and V is TRBV28; D is unclear. The CDR3 has 11 residues. The germline V gene encodes CDR1 MDHEN and CDR2 SYDVKM. The ends were cut back, 3 bases at V and 5 bases at J, with 4 bases in the middle. The CDR3 is CASSFVETQYF. In DNA, the CDR3 is TGTGCCAGCAGTTTCGTGGAGACCCAGTACTTC.

The gene calls are TRBV28 and TRBJ1-6; 7 bases map to TRBD1. V lost 6 bases to trimming and J lost 3 bases; unmatched junction nucleotides: 5. Germline CDR1 reads MDHEN; CDR2 reads SYDVKM. This CDR3 is 15 amino acids long. This CDR3 is CASRRTGRYNSPLHF. In DNA form, the CDR3 reads TGTGCCAGCAGACGGACAGGCCGCTATAATTCACCCCTCCACTTT.

The chain combines TRBV4-3 with TRBJ2-5; 12 nucleotides match TRBD1. CDR3 size: 17 residues. Looked up from germline, CDR1 is LGHNA and CDR2 is YSLEER. With V trimmed by 3 bases and J by 2 bases, 7 bases remained unmatched. The CDR3 DNA reads as TGCGCCAGCAGCCAGGCGGGACAGGGGGCGCGTCAAGAGACCCAGTACTTC. Protein product: CASSQAGQGARQETQYF.

As regards this clone: One end of the junction fails to match germline, which may point to a read error. The chain couples TRBV7-9 to TRBJ2-7; 12 bases map to TRBD2. This CDR3 is 14 amino acids long. CDR1 SEHNR and CDR2 FQNEAQ come from the germline V gene (reference sequence). In DNA, the CDR3 is TGTTCCAGCAGCTCTAGCGGGAGGGGGTACGAGCAGTACTTC. This encodes CSSSSSGRGYEQYF.

The chain recombines TRBV14 with TRBJ2-7, with D tentatively TRBD1 (6 bases). This CDR3 has 15 amino acids. Germline V gene data show CDR1 as SGHDN and CDR2 as FVKESK. Trimming stripped 0 bases from V and 2 bases from J, with 11 bases between. The CDR3 loop reads CASSQENRVTYEQYF. The DNA of the CDR3 is TGTGCCAGCAGCCAAGAAAACAGGGTGACCTACGAGCAGTACTTC.

The chain is built from TRBV2 and TRBJ2-7, with TRBD1 matching 7 bases. The CDR3 consists of 14 residues. V dropped 7 bases and J dropped 2; count of bases not matched to a gene: 8. Germline CDR1 SNHLY, CDR2 FYNNEI. CDR3 bases: TGTGCCAGCAACTCCAGACAGGGAACCTACGAGCAGTACTTC. This sequence encodes CASNSRQGTYEQYF. Drawing the rest from reference TRBV2 and TRBJ2-7, the complete variable domain is EPEVTQTPSHQVTQMGQEVILRCVPISNHLYFYWYRQILGQKVEFLVSFYNNEISEKSEIFDDQFSVERPDGSNFTLKIRSTKLEDSAMYFCASNSRQGTYEQYFGPGTRLTVT.

This chain links TRBV19 with TRBJ1-5; a weak D match, TRBD1 (5 bases). Trimming took 1 base from V and 2 from J, leaving 9 bases between them. The CDR3 has 15 residues. The V gene's germline CDR1 is LNHDA and CDR2 SQIVND (reference sequence). The CDR3 nucleotides read TGTGCCAGTAGTATAGTTGCGGGGGGCAATCAGCCCCAGCATTTT. This gives the protein CASSIVAGGNQPQHF.

The V call is TRBV6-5, the J call TRBJ2-2, with 7 bases identical to TRBD1. The J segment lost 3 bases and the V segment lost 8 bases, leaving 6 bases of the junction unmatched. The germline CDR1 and CDR2 sequences are MNHEY and SVGAGI. The CDR3 spans 14 residues. The CDR3 reads CASSQGFDTGELFF. CDR3 nucleotides: TGTGCCAGCTCACAGGGGTTCGACACCGGGGAGCTGTTTTTT.

The chain links TRBV21-1 to TRBJ1-4; no check of the table's D call, TRBD1, against the DNA was made. TRBV21-1 is a pseudogene locus. The CDR3 length is 19 residues. The CDR3 loop reads CASSKDETYQGATNEKLFF. CDR3 coding DNA: TGTGCCAGCAGCAAAGACGAGACTTACCAGGGGGCAACTAATGAAAAACTGTTTTTT.

V and J are TRBV29-1 and TRBJ2-5; 11 bases match TRBD1. The end of the DNA is better explained by TRBJ2-7, so the J call may be wrong. CDR3 length: 13 amino acids. The germline CDR1 and CDR2 sequences are SQVTM and ANQGSEA. The CDR3 here is CSGAGTGGSEQYF. Here the CDR3 DNA reads TGCAGCGGCGCCGGGACAGGGGGATCCGAGCAGTACTTC.

This clone turned up a few times. The chain couples TRBV4-1 to TRBJ1-1; TRBD1 matches 8 bases. Trimming removed 3 bases from V and 6 bases from J; junction bases left unmatched: 6. CDR1 MGHRA and CDR2 YSYEKL come from the germline V gene. The CDR3 consists of 14 residues. The CDR3 spells CASSQIRQGSEAFF. CDR3 bases: TGCGCCAGCAGCCAGATTCGACAGGGGTCTGAAGCTTTCTTT.

This rearrangement joins TRBV13 to TRBJ2-1; 13 bases agree with TRBD2. Germline loops: CDR1 PRHDT, CDR2 FYEKMQ (reference sequence). V trimming: 4 bases; J trimming: 0 bases; junction bases outside the gene matches: 9. The CDR3 contains 19 residues. CDR3 region: CASSSSGTSGVLSYNEQFF. The CDR3, as DNA: TGTGCCAGCAGCTCGTCGGGGACTAGCGGGGTCCTCTCCTACAATGAGCAGTTCTTC.

The rearrangement joins TRBV19 to TRBJ2-3; D ambiguous. The germline CDR1 and CDR2 sequences are LNHDA and SQIVND (reference sequence). CDR3 length: 14 amino acids. V lost 4 bases, J lost 3 bases, and 11 bases lay in between. This CDR3 is CASSRKTGTDTQYF. The DNA for the CDR3 is TGTGCCAGTAGTAGGAAGACCGGGACAGATACGCAGTATTTT.